In this sample, the clone carrying this T cell receptor beta chain turned up a few times. In the same sample, other DNA sequences code for this CDR3. These data belong to a study of CD8+ T cells in alopecia areata. Reverse transcribed after extraction, RNA yielded cDNA as the sequencing template. TCRdb's table, derived via immunoSEQ multiplex PCR, lists solely in-frame clones and lacks some. The sample holds some 170,000 clones, about 66% seen once. V lost 0 bases, J lost 7 bases, and 7 bases lay in between. The CDR3 spans 12 residues. Germline values: CDR1 SGHDT, CDR2 YYEEEE. Researchers took lesional scalp punch biopsies and peripheral blood from people who were alopecia areata patients.

The sequencing here drew on CD8+ T cells sorted from blood, taken at week 0. This sequence was found in a human donor with alopecia areata. The V gene is TRBV5-6, the J gene TRBJ1-1; possibly TRBD1 for D (6 bases). CDR3 sequence: CASSLGTVEAFF. The CDR3 region has the DNA TGTGCCAGCAGCTTGGGGACAGTTGAAGCTTTCTTT.